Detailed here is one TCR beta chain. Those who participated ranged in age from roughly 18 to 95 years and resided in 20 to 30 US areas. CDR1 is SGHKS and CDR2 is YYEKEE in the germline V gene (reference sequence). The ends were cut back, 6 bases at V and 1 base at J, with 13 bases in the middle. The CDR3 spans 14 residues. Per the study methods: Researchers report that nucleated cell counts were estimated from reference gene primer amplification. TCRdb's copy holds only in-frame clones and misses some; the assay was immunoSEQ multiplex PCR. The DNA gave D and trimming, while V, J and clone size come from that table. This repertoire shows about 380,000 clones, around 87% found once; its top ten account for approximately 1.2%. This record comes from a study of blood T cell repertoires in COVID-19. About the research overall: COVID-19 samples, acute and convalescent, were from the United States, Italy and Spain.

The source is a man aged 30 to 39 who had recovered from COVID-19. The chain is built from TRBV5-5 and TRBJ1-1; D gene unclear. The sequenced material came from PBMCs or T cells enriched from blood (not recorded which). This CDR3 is CASTPAEGNTEAFF. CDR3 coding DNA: TGTGCCAGCACCCCGGCAGAGGGGAACACTGAAGCTTTCTTT.